This T cell receptor delta chain stems from a study of γδ T cells in repeated Plasmodium falciparum infection. Study at large: Malian children with intense seasonal malaria exposure were compared with matched Australian children.

This clone occurred a few times. The amino acid sequence in TCRdb belongs to a much larger clone and departs from this DNA's translation at residue 8, likely a sequencing read error; the sequence shown is translated from the DNA. TCRdb reran clone calling via CATT on the multiplex PCR reads. The sample comprises about 50,000 delta-chain clones, roughly 2% of which are singletons, and about 23% rests with the top ten. This receptor was identified in a pool of human donors (malaria-infected and uninfected, not separated). Material: gamma-delta T cells from blood.

The CDR3 nucleotides read TGTGCTCTTGGGGCGATGGCCGTCCTCCATTTCACTGGGGGTCCCGCTTTGACAGCACAACTCTTCTTT. It encodes CALGAMAVLHFTGGPALTAQLFF. The V and J genes are TRDV1 and TRDJ2; 8 bases are shared with TRDD3. The J gene, left out of TCRdb, was set here by checking the DNA against germline. Germline values: CDR1 TSWWSYY, CDR2 QGS. The length of the CDR3 is 23 residues. V was pared by 4 bases and J by 0 bases, with 25 bases of the junction left unmatched.